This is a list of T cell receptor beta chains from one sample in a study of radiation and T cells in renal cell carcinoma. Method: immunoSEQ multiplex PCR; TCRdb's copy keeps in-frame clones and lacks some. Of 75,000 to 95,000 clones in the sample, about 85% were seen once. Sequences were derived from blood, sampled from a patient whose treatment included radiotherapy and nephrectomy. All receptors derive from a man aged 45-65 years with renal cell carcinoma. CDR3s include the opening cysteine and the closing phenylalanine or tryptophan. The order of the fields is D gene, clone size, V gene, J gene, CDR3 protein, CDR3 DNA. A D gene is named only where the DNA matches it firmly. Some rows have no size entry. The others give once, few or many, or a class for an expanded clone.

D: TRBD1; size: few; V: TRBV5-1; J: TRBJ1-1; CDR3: CASSYEQGAAFF; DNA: TGCGCCAGCAGCTATGAACAGGGGGCCGCTTTCTTT
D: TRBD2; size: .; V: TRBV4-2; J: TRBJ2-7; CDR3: CASSQDGGGAYEQYF; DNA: TGTGCCAGCAGCCAAGACGGCGGGGGAGCCTACGAGCAGTACTTC
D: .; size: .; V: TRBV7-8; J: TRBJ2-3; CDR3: CASSLPVIGVPQYF; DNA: TGTGCCAGCAGCTTACCGGTAATAGGGGTTCCGCAGTATTTT
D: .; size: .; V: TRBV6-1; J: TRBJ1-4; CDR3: CASSEANEKLFF; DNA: TGTGCCAGCAGTGAGGCTAATGAAAAACTGTTTTTT
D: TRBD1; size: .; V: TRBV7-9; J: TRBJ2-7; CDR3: CASRPGTGFEQYF; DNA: TGTGCCAGCAGGCCCGGGACAGGGTTCGAGCAGTACTTC
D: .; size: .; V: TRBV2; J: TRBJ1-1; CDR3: CARSQGSTEAFF; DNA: TGTGCCAGATCTCAGGGATCCACTGAAGCTTTCTTT
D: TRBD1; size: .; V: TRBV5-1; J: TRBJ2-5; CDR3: CASSLVPPGGGETQYF; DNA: TGCGCCAGCAGCTTGGTACCCCCAGGGGGCGGAGAGACCCAGTACTTC
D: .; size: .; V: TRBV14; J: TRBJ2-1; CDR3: CASSQLTVGRQFF; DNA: TGTGCCAGCAGCCAATTGACAGTAGGACGGCAGTTCTTC
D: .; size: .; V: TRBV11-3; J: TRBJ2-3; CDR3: CASSLEPESTDTQYF; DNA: TGTGCCAGCAGCTTAGAACCAGAAAGCACAGATACGCAGTATTTT
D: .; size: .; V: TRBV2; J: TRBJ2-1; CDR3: CASSAPVTGSYNEQFF; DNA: TGTGCCAGCAGCGCGCCCGTTACGGGGTCCTACAATGAGCAGTTCTTC
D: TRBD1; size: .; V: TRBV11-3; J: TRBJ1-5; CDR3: CASSLGTWTGDQPQHF; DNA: TGTGCCAGCAGCTTAGGAACCTGGACAGGTGATCAGCCCCAGCATTTT
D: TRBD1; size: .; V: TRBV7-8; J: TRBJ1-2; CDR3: CASSSPGQGTWGYTF; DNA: TGTGCCAGCAGCTCCCCGGGACAGGGGACTTGGGGCTACACCTTC
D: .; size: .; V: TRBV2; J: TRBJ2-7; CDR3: CASRGPVDWEDF; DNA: TGTGCCAGCAGAGGACCCGTTGACTGGGAGGACTTC
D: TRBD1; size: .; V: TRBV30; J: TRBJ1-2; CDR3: CAWRIRDRDNYGYTF; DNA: TGTGCCTGGAGGATCCGGGACAGGGATAACTATGGCTACACCTTC
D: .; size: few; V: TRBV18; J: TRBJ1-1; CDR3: CASSPGVNTEAFF; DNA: TGTGCCAGCTCACCCGGGGTGAACACTGAAGCTTTCTTT
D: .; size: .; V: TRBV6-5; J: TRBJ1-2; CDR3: CASSTGGATYGYTF; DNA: TGTGCCAGCAGTACGGGGGGAGCGACCTATGGCTACACCTTC
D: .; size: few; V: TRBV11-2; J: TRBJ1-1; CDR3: CASSLGGGPVNTEAFF; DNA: TGTGCCAGCAGCTTAGGAGGGGGGCCGGTGAACACTGAAGCTTTCTTT
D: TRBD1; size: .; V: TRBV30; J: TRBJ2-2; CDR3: CAWRRDRGFGELFF; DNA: TGTGCCTGGAGGCGGGACAGGGGTTTCGGGGAGCTGTTTTTT
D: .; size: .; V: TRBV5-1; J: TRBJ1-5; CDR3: CASSLLRGEVGNRPQHF; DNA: TGCGCCAGCAGCTTGTTACGGGGAGAAGTGGGCAATCGGCCCCAGCATTTT
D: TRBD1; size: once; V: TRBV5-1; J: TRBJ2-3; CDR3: CASSLDRGTDTQYF; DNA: TGCGCCAGCAGTTTGGACAGGGGCACAGATACGCAGTATTTT
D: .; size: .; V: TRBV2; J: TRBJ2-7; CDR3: CASSGSYEQYF; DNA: TGTGCCAGCAGTGGTAGTTACGAGCAGTACTTC
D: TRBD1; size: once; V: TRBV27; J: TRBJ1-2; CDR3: CASSPPRTGVYGYTF; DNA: TGTGCCAGCAGTCCCCCCCGGACAGGGGTGTATGGCTACACCTTC
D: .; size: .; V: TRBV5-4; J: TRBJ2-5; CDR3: CASSWTASQETQYF; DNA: TGTGCCAGCAGCTGGACAGCTAGCCAAGAGACCCAGTACTTC
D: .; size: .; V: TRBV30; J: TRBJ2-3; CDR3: CAWSSGLSADTQYF; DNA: TGTGCCTGGAGTTCAGGGCTCAGCGCAGATACGCAGTATTTT
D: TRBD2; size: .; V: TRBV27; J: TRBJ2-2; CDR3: CASSFHALGEGAGDMNTGELFF; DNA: TGTGCCAGCAGTTTCCACGCCCTCGGGGAGGGAGCGGGAGACATGAACACCGGGGAGCTGTTTTTT
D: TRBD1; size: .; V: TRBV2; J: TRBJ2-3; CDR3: CAGSGTGGADTQYF; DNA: TGTGCCGGATCCGGGACAGGGGGCGCAGATACGCAGTATTTT
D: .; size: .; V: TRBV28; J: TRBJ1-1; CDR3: CASSLGGSEAFF; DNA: TGTGCCAGCAGTTTAGGAGGATCTGAAGCTTTCTTT
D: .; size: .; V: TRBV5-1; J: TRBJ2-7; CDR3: CASSSQGWYEQYF; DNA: TGCGCCAGCAGCTCTCAGGGGTGGTACGAGCAGTACTTC
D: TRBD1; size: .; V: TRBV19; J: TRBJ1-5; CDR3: CASSGTGHNQPQHF; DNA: TGTGCCAGTAGCGGGACAGGTCACAATCAGCCCCAGCATTTT
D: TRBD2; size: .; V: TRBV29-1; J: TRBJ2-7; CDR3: CSVVETSKYEQYF; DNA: TGCAGCGTTGTTGAGACTAGCAAGTACGAGCAGTACTTC
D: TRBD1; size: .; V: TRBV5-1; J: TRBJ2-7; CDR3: CASSEGQGAREQYF; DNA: TGCGCCAGCAGCGAAGGACAGGGGGCGAGGGAGCAGTACTTC
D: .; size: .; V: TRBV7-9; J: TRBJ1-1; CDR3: CASSATGSTTEAFF; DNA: TGTGCCAGCAGCGCAACAGGGAGTACCACTGAAGCTTTCTTT
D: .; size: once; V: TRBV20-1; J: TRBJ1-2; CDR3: CSYRASGYTF; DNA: TGCAGCTACAGGGCCTCTGGCTACACCTTC
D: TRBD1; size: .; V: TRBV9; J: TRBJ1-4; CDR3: CASSVCPQYRGLGSVTNEKLFF; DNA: TGTGCCAGCAGCGTGTGCCCACAATACAGGGGGTTGGGCAGTGTAACTAATGAAAAACTGTTTTTT
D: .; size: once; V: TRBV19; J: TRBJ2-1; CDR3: CAVTDFLNEQFF; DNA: TGTGCCGTAACCGACTTCCTCAATGAGCAGTTCTTC
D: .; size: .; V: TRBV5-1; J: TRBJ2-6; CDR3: CASSLGGGSPGANVLTF; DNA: TGCGCCAGCAGCTTGGGTGGAGGTTCCCCTGGGGCCAACGTCCTGACTTTC
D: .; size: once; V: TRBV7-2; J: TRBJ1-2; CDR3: CASRLEHYGYTF; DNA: TGTGCCAGCCGCCTTGAACATTATGGCTACACCTTC
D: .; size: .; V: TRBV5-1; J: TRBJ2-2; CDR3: CASSLRGSGGTGELFF; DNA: TGCGCCAGCAGCTTGAGGGGTAGCGGTGGCACCGGGGAGCTGTTTTTT
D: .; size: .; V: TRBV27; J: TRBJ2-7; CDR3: CASSFSSSGEQYF; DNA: TGTGCCAGCAGTTTCTCTAGCAGTGGTGAGCAGTACTTC
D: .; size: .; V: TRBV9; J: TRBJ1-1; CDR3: CASSVGGRSGDDTEAFF; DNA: TGTGCCAGCAGCGTAGGGGGAAGGTCAGGGGATGACACTGAAGCTTTCTTT
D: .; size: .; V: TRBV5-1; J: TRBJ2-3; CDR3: CASSSNGRGTQYF; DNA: TGCGCCAGCAGCTCTAATGGACGAGGTACGCAGTATTTT
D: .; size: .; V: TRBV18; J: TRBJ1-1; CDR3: CASSPFRGDTEAFF; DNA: TGTGCCAGCTCACCTTTCAGGGGTGACACTGAAGCTTTCTTT
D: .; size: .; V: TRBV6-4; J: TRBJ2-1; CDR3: CASRDTLGEQFF; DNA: TGTGCCAGCAGGGACACCCTCGGTGAGCAGTTCTTC
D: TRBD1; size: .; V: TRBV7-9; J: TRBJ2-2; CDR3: CASTKQGYTGELFF; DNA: TGTGCCAGCACCAAACAGGGGTACACCGGGGAGCTGTTTTTT
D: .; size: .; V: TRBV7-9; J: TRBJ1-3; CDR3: CASSLEGWGTGNTIYF; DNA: TGTGCCAGCAGCCTCGAAGGTTGGGGAACTGGAAACACCATATATTTT
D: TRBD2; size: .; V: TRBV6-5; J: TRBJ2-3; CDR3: CASSFTGGQGATQYF; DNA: TGTGCCAGCAGTTTTACGGGGGGGCAAGGAGCTACGCAGTATTTT
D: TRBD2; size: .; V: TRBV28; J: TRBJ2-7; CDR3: CASLGLALEQYF; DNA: TGTGCCAGCCTGGGACTAGCCCTCGAGCAGTACTTC
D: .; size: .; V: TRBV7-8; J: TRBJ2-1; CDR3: CASTTGTDHNEQFF; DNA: TGTGCCAGCACAACCGGGACGGATCACAATGAGCAGTTCTTC
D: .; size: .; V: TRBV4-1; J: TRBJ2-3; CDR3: CASSQVGWELSTDTQYF; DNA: TGCGCCAGCAGCCAAGTAGGATGGGAATTAAGCACAGATACGCAGTATTTT
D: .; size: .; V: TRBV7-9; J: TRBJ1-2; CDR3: CASSLGFGGLKDGYTF; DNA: TGTGCCAGCAGCTTAGGATTCGGGGGCCTGAAGGATGGCTACACCTTC
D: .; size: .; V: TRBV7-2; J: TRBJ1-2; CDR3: CASSLGAGLSFGYTF; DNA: TGTGCCAGCAGCTTAGGGGCTGGACTTTCCTTTGGCTACACCTTC
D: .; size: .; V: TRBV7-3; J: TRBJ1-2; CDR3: CASSSGHFSNYGYTF; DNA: TGTGCCAGCAGCTCCGGACACTTCTCAAACTATGGCTACACCTTC
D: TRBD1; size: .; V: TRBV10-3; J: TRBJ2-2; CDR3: CAISERTGGGELFF; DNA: TGTGCCATCAGTGAACGGACAGGGGGCGGGGAGCTGTTTTTT
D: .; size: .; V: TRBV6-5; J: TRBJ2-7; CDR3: CASSYDVGSSYEQYF; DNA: TGTGCCAGCAGTTACGATGTGGGTAGCTCCTACGAGCAGTACTTC
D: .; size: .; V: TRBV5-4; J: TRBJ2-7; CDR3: CASNEMDGYEQYF; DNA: TGTGCCAGCAACGAGATGGACGGCTACGAGCAGTACTTC
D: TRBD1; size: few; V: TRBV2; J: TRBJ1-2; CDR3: CASRGTGDGYTF; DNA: TGTGCCAGCAGGGGGACAGGGGATGGCTACACCTTC
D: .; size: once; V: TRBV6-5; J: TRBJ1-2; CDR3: CASSYSFESGYGYTF; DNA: TGTGCCAGCAGTTACTCTTTTGAATCTGGCTATGGCTACACCTTC